The present TCR beta chain was sequenced within a study of Ad26.COV2.S vaccination and SARS-CoV-2 variants. Findings of the study overall: Using TCR breadth and depth analyses may have led to underestimated total T cell responses. Vaccinated and placebo-treated recipients had similar non-spike TCR breadth.

This sample's treatment: 19 received Ad26.COV2.S at low or high dose, single or two shots; 5 received placebo; per-sample allocation not given. Samples came from day 63 after the first vaccine or placebo injection. Boston provided a donor who was an adult aged 18-55 years. The assay was immunoSEQ multiplex PCR, and TCRdb's table has in-frame clones only and misses some. The repertoire holds approximately 280,000 clones, 70% to 90% seen once, with under 4% in the top ten. Concerning this clone itself: Its antigen is not known.

Germline V lookup: CDR1 SGHNT, CDR2 YENEEA. The V gene lost 3 bases and the J gene lost 6 bases, with 11 bases spanning the gap. The CDR3 has 13 residues. The receptor was derived from a person aged 18-65 years who received the Ad26.COV2.S COVID-19 vaccine or a placebo. This specimen was peripheral blood, taken in a trial of Ad26.COV2.S vaccine versus placebo. V is TRBV11-3 and J is TRBJ1-1; unclear D gene. CDR3: CASSFSPGAEAFF. CDR3 coding DNA: TGTGCCAGCAGCTTTAGCCCCGGAGCTGAAGCTTTCTTT. Drawing the rest from reference TRBV11-3 and TRBJ1-1, the complete variable domain is EAGVVQSPRYKIIEKKQPVAFWCNPISGHNTLYWYLQNLGQGPELLIRYENEEAVDDSQLPKDRFSAERLKGVDSTLKIQPAELGDSAVYLCASSFSPGAEAFFGQGTRLTVV.